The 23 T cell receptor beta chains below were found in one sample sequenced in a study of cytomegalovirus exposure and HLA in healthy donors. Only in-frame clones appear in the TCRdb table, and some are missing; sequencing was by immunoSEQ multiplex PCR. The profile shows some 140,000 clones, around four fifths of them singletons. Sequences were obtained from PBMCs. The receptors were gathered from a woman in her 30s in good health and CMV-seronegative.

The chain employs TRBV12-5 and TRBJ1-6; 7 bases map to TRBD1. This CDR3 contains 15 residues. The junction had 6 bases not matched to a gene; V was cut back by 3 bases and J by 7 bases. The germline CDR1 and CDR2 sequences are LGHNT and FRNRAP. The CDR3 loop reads CASGFPGGLNSPLHF. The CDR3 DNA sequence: TGTGCTAGTGGTTTCCCAGGGGGGTTAAATTCACCCCTCCACTTT.

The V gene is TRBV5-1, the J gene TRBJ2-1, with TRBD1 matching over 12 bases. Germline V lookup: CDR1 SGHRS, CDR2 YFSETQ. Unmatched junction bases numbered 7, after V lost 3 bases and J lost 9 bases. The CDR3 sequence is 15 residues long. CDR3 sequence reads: CASSSRDRGQVEQFF. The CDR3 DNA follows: TGCGCCAGCAGCTCCCGGGACAGGGGGCAGGTTGAGCAGTTCTTC.

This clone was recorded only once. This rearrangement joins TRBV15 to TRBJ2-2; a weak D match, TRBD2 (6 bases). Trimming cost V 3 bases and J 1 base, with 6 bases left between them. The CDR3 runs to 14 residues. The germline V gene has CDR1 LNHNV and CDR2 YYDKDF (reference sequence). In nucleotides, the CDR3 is TGTGCCACCAGCAGGGGGGGGAACACCGGGGAGCTGTTTTTT. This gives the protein CATSRGGNTGELFF.

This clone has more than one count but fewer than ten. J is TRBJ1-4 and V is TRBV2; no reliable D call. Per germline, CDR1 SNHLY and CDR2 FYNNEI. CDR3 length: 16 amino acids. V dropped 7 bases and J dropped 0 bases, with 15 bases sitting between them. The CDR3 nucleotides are TGTGCCAGCAATCCCCTGGGCGATGCAACTAATGAAAAACTGTTTTTT. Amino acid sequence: CASNPLGDATNEKLFF.

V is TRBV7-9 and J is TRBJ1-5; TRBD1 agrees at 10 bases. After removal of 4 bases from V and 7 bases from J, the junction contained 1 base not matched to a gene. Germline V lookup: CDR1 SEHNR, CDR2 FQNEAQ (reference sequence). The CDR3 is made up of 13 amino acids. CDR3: CASSWDRGQPQHF. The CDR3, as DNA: TGTGCCAGCAGCTGGGACAGGGGACAGCCCCAGCATTTT.

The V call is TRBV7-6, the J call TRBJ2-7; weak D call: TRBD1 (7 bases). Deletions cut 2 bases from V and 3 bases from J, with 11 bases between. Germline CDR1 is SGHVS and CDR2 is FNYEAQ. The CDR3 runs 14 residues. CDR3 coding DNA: TGTGCCAGCAGCTTACTGCGGGACAGCTACGAGCAGTACTTC. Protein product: CASSLLRDSYEQYF.

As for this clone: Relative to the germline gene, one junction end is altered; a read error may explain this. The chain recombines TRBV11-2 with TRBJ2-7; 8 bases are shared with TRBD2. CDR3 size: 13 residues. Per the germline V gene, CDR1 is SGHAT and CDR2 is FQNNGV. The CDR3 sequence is CASSLAGTYEQYF. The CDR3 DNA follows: TGTGCCAGCAGTTTAGCGGGGACCTACGAGCAGTACTTC.

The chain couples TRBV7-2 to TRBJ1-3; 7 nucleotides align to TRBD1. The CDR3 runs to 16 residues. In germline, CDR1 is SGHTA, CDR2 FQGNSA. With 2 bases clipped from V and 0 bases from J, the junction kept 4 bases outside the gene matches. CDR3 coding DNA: TGTGCCAGCAGCTTACTCGGACAGGTCTCTGGAAACACCATATATTTT. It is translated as CASSLLGQVSGNTIYF.

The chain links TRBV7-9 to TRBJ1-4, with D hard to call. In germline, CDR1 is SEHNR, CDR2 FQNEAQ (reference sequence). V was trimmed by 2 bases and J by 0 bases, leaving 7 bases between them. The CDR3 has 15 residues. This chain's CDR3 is CASSLFTATNEKLFF. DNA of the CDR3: TGTGCCAGCAGCTTATTTACAGCAACTAATGAAAAACTGTTTTTT.

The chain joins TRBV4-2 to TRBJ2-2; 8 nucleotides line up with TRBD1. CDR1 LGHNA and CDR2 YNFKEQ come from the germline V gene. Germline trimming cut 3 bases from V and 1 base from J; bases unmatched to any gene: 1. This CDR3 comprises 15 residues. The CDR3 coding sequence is TGTGCCAGCAGCCACGACAGGGGGAACACCGGGGAGCTGTTTTTT. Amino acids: CASSHDRGNTGELFF.

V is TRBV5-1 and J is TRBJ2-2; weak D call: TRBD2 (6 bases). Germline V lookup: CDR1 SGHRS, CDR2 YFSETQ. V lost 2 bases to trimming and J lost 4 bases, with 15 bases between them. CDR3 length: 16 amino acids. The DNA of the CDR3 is TGCGCCAGCAGCTTCGGCCAGCGGGCGAGCACCGGGGAGCTGTTTTTT. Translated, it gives CASSFGQRASTGELFF.

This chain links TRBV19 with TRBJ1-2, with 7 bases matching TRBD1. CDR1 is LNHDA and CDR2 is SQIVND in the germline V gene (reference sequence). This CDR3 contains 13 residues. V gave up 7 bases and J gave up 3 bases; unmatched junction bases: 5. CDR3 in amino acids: CASTLTGDYGYTF. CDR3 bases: TGTGCCAGTACCCTCACAGGGGACTATGGCTACACCTTC.

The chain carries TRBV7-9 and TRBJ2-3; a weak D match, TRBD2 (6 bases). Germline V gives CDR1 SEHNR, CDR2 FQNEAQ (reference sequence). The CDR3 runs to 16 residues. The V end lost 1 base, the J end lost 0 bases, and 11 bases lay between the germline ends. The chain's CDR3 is CASSLGFSGSTDTQYF. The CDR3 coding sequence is TGTGCCAGCAGCTTAGGGTTTAGCGGTAGCACAGATACGCAGTATTTT.

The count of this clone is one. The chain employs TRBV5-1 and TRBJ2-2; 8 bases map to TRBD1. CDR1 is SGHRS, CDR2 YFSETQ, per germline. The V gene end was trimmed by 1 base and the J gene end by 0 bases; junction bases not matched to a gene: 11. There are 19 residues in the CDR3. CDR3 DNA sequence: TGCGCCAGCAGCTTGCGCCGGACAGGGAATTGGGCGAACACCGGGGAGCTGTTTTTT. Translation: CASSLRRTGNWANTGELFF. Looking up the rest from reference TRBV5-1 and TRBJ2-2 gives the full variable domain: KAGVTQTPRYLIKTRGQQVTLSCSPISGHRSVSWYQQTPGQGLQFLFEYFSETQRNKGNFPGRFSGRQFSNSRSEMNVSTLELGDSALYLCASSLRRTGNWANTGELFFGEGSRLTVL.

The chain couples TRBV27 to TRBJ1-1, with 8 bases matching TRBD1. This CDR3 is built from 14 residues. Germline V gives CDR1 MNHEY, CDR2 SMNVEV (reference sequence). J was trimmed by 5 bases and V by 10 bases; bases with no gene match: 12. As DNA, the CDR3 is TGTGCCACCCTAAGGACAGGGTCGTCGACTGAAGCTTTCTTT. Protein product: CATLRTGSSTEAFF.

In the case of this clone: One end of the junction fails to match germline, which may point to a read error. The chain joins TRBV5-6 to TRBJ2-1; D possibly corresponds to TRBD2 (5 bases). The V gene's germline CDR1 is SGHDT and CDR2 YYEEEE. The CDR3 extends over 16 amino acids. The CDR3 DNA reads TGTGCCAGCAGCTTGGCCGAGGGATCGAAGTACACTGAGCAGTTCTTC. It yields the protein CASSLAEGSKYTEQFF. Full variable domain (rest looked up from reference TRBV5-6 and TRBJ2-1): DAGVTQSPTHLIKTRGQQVTLRCSPKSGHDTVSWYQQALGQGPQFIFQYYEEEERQRGNFPDRFSGHQFPNYSSELNVNALLLGDSALYLCASSLAEGSKYTEQFFGPGTRLTVL.

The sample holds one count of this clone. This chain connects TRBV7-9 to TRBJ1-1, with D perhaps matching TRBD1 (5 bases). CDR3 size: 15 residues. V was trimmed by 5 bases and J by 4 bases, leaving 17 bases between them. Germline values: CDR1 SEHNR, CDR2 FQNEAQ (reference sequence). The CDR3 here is CASSPATTAFTEAFF. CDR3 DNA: TGTGCCAGCAGCCCCGCGACGACAGCCTTCACTGAAGCTTTCTTT.

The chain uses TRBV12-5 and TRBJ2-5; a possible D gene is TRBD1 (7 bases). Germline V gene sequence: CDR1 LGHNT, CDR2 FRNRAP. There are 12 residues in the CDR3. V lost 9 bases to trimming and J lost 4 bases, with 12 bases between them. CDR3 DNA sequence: TGTGCTAGCCTGCAGGGGGGAGAGACCCAGTACTTC. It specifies CASLQGGETQYF.

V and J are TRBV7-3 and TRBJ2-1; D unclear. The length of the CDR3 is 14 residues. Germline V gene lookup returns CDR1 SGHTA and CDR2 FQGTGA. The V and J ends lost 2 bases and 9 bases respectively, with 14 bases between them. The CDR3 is CASSLSNRGGEQFF. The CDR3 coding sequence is TGTGCCAGCAGCTTATCGAATAGAGGCGGTGAGCAGTTCTTC.

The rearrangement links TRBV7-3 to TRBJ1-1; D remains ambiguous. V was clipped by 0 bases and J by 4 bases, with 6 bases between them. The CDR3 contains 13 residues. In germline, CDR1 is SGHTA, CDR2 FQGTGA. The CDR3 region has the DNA TGTGCCAGCAGCTTAACCCCCAGCACTGAAGCTTTCTTT. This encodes CASSLTPSTEAFF.

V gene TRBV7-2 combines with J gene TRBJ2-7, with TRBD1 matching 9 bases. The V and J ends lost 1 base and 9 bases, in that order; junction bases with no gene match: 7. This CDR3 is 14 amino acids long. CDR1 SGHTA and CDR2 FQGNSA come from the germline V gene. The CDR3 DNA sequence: TGTGCCAGCAGCTTAGTGGGGACAGGGACCGCGCAGTACTTC. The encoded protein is CASSLVGTGTAQYF.

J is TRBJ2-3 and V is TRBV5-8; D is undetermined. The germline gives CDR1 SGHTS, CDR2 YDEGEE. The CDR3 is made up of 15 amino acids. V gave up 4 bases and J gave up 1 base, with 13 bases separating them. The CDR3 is CASSHGSGGTDTQYF. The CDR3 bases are TGTGCCAGCAGCCACGGGTCCGGTGGCACAGATACGCAGTATTTT.

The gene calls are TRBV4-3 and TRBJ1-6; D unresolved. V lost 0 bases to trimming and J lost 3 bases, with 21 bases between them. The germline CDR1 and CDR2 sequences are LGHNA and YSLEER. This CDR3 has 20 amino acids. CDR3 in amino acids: CASSQDYIGGYEYYNSPLHF. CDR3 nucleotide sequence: TGCGCCAGCAGCCAAGATTATATTGGAGGTTATGAATACTATAATTCACCCCTCCACTTT.